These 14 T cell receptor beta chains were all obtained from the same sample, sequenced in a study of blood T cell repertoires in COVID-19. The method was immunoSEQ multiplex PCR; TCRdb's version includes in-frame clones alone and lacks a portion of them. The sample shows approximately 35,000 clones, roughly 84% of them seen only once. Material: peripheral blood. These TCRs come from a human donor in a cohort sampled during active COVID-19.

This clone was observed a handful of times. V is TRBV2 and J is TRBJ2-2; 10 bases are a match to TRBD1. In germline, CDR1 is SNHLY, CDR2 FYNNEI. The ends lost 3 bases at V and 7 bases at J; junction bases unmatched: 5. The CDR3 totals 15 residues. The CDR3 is CASSEHGQGDGELFF. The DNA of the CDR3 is TGTGCCAGCAGTGAGCATGGACAGGGGGACGGGGAGCTGTTTTTT.

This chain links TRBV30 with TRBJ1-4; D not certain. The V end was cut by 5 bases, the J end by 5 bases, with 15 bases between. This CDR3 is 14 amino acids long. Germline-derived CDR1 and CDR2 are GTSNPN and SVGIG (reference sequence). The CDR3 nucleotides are TGTGCCTGGTCGAGGGAACAGCTAAATGAAAAACTGTTTTTT. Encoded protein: CAWSREQLNEKLFF.

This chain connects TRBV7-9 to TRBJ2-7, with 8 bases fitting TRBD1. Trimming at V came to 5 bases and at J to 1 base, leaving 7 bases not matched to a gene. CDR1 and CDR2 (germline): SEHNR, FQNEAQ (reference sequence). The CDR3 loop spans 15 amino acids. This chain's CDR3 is CASSGRQGSSYEQYF. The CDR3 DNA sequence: TGTGCCAGCAGCGGGCGACAGGGGTCATCCTACGAGCAGTACTTC. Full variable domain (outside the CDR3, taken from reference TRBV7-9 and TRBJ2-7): DTGVSQNPRHKITKRGQNVTFRCDPISEHNRLYWYRQTLGQGPEFLTYFQNEAQLEKSRLLSDRFSAERPKGSFSTLEIQRTEQGDSAMYLCASSGRQGSSYEQYFGPGTRLTVT.

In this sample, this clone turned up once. CDR3 loop: CASSPLPPINEKLFF. The CDR3 DNA follows: TGTGCCAGCAGCCCACTACCACCGATTAATGAAAAACTGTTTTTT. The J gene is TRBJ1-4, the V gene TRBV7-9; the D is unclear. Trimming took off 5 bases at V and 4 bases at J, with 14 bases between the two ends. CDR3 length: 15 amino acids. The V gene's germline CDR1 is SEHNR and CDR2 FQNEAQ (reference sequence).

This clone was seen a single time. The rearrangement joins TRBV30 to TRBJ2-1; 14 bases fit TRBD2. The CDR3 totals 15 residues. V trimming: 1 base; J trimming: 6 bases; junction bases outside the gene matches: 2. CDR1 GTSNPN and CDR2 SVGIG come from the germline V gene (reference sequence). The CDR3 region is CAWSGTSGGPNEQFF. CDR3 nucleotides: TGTGCCTGGAGTGGGACTAGCGGGGGGCCCAATGAGCAGTTCTTC.

The CDR3 loop reads CASSIDRGLFYEQYF. The CDR3 DNA sequence: TGCGCCAGCAGCATCGACAGGGGGCTCTTCTACGAGCAGTACTTC. The chain carries TRBV5-1 and TRBJ2-7; 10 bases agree with TRBD1. V shed 4 bases, J shed 3 bases, and the junction held 7 bases outside the gene matches. There are 15 residues in the CDR3. The V gene's germline CDR1 is SGHRS and CDR2 YFSETQ. Looking up the rest from reference TRBV5-1 and TRBJ2-7 gives the full variable domain: KAGVTQTPRYLIKTRGQQVTLSCSPISGHRSVSWYQQTPGQGLQFLFEYFSETQRNKGNFPGRFSGRQFSNSRSEMNVSTLELGDSALYLCASSIDRGLFYEQYFGPGTRLTVT.

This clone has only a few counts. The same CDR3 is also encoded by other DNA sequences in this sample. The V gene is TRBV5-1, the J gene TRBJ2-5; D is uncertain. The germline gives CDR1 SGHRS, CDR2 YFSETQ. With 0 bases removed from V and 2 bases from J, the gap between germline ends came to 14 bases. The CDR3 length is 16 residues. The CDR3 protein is CASSLAGDGGQETQYF. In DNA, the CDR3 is TGCGCCAGCAGCTTGGCCGGAGATGGCGGACAAGAGACCCAGTACTTC. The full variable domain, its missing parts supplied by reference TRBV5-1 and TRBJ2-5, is KAGVTQTPRYLIKTRGQQVTLSCSPISGHRSVSWYQQTPGQGLQFLFEYFSETQRNKGNFPGRFSGRQFSNSRSEMNVSTLELGDSALYLCASSLAGDGGQETQYFGPGTRLLVL.

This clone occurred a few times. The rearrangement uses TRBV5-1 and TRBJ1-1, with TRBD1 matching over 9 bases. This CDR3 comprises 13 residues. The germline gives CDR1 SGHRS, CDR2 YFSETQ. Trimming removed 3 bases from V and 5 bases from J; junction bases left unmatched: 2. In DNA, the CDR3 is TGCGCCAGCAGCTCGGGACAGGGAACTGAAGCTTTCTTT. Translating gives CASSSGQGTEAFF.

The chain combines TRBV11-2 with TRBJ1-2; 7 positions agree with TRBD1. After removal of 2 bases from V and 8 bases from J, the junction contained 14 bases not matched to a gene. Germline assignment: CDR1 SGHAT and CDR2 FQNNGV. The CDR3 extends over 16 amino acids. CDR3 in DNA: TGTGCCAGCAGCTTACCCCCATGGACAGGTTCTTACGGCTACACCTTC. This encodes CASSLPPWTGSYGYTF.

CDR3 amino acids: CASSLMGPTGELFF. CDR3 DNA sequence: TGTGCCAGCAGTTTGATGGGCCCCACCGGGGAGCTGTTTTTT. The genes are TRBV27 and TRBJ2-2; D is undetermined. Germline V lookup: CDR1 MNHEY, CDR2 SMNVEV (reference sequence). CDR3 length equals 14 residues. Trimming took off 3 bases at V and 4 bases at J, with 9 bases between the two ends.

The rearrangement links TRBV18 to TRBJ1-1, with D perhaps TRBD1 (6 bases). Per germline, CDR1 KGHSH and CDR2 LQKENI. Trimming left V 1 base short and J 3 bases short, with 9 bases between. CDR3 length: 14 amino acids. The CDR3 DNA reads TGTGCCAGCTCACCACAGGGGGTTGACACTGAAGCTTTCTTT. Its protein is CASSPQGVDTEAFF.

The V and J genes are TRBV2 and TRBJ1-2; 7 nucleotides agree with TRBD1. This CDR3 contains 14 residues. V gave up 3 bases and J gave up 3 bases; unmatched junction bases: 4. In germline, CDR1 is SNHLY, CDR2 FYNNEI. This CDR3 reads CASSDRGVDYGYTF. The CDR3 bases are TGTGCCAGCAGTGACAGGGGGGTCGACTATGGCTACACCTTC.

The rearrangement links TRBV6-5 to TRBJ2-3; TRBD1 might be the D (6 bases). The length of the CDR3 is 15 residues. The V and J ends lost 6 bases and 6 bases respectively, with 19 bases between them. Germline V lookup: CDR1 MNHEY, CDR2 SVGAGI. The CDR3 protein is CASSRLGGKADTQYF. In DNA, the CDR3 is TGTGCCAGCAGCCGTTTAGGGGGTAAAGCTGATACGCAGTATTTT.

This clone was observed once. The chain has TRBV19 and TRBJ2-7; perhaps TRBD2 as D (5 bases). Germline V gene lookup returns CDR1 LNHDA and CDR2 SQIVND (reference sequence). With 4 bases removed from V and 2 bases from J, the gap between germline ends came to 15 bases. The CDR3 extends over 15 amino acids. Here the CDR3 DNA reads TGTGCCAGTAGTACCAGCGGACTGTTTACCTACGAGCAGTACTTC. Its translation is CASSTSGLFTYEQYF.